The 8 T cell receptor beta chains below come from one sample, sequenced in a study of metastatic and nonmetastatic thyroid tumors. Nobody among the patients had been given any treatment before thyroid surgery. TCRdb reassembled clones from the PCR reads with MiXCR. The data hold just under 20,000 clones, with 27% observed a single time. The sequencing input was blood. These receptors came from a female donor with papillary thyroid cancer or a benign thyroid nodule (not recorded which). Some clones in this sample may be carry-over from other donors' samples.

This clone was detected ten times or more. This chain connects TRBV7-7 to TRBJ2-2; D ambiguous. The length of the CDR3 is 13 residues. CDR1 and CDR2 from the germline V gene are SSHAT and FNYEAQ (reference sequence). Written as DNA, the CDR3 is TGTGCTAGCTCGGTCTCTGGGACCGGGGAGCTGTTTTTT. Encoded protein: CASSVSGTGELFF.

This clone occurred a few times. This chain joins TRBV6-2 or TRBV6-3 and TRBJ2-3, with 10 positions matching TRBD2. CDR1 is MNHEY and CDR2 is SVGEGT in the germline V gene. V dropped 1 base and J dropped 4; count of bases not matched to a gene: 5. The CDR3 covers 16 residues. The CDR3 reads CASSYLASGSPDTQYF. The CDR3 bases are TGTGCCAGCAGTTACTTGGCTAGCGGGAGCCCAGATACGCAGTATTTT.

The chain combines TRBV20-1 with TRBJ2-7, with TRBD1 matching over 10 bases. The CDR3 runs 14 residues. CDR1 DFQATT and CDR2 SNEGSKA come from the germline V gene (reference sequence). Trimming took 3 bases from V and 5 from J; bases not matched to a gene: 7. The CDR3 sequence: CSARTDRGLHEQYF. DNA of the CDR3: TGCAGTGCTAGGACCGACAGGGGGCTCCACGAGCAGTACTTC.

In its sample, this clone was seen once. The chain joins TRBV4-2 to TRBJ1-5; D uncertain. Trimming stripped 0 bases from V and 6 bases from J, with 12 bases between. The germline CDR1 and CDR2 sequences are LGHNA and YNFKEQ. The CDR3 extends over 15 amino acids. The CDR3: CASSQDPGAGQPQHF. CDR3 in DNA: TGTGCCAGCAGCCAAGACCCTGGCGCGGGTCAGCCCCAGCATTTT.

In its sample, this clone ranks as medium-sized. CDR3 sequence reads: CASCSSGAGSTEAFF. The CDR3 nucleotides read TGTGCCAGCTGCTCCTCGGGGGCTGGGAGCACTGAAGCTTTCTTT. The chain uses TRBV6-1 and TRBJ1-1; D perhaps matches TRBD1 (6 bases). Trimming removed 8 bases at V and 4 bases at J, with 20 bases between. The V gene's germline CDR1 is MNHNS and CDR2 SASEGT. The CDR3 is 15 amino acids.

At least ten counts were recorded for this clone. The chain combines TRBV7-6 with TRBJ2-2, with TRBD2 identical over 7 bases. The CDR3 length is 18 residues. V gave up 1 base and J gave up 1 base; unmatched junction bases: 9. The germline gives CDR1 SGHVS, CDR2 FNYEAQ. CDR3 region: CASSLGDEGGMNTGELFF. CDR3 nucleotides: TGTGCCAGCAGCTTAGGGGATGAGGGAGGGATGAACACCGGGGAGCTGTTTTTT.

This clone is medium-sized in the sample. The rearrangement joins TRBV2 to TRBJ1-6; 9 bases line up with TRBD1. After removal of 4 bases from V and 9 bases from J, the junction contained 4 bases not matched to a gene. The CDR3 runs to 14 residues. CDR1 is SNHLY and CDR2 is FYNNEI in the germline V gene. In nucleotides, the CDR3 is TGTGCCAGCAGTGGGACAGGGGAGGGTTCACCCCTCCACTTT. Protein sequence: CASSGTGEGSPLHF.

This clone has a count of ten or more. The rearrangement links TRBV11-2 to TRBJ2-3; a weak D match, TRBD1 (5 bases). CDR1 is SGHAT, CDR2 FQNNGV, per germline. The CDR3 has 15 amino acids. Trimming removed 4 bases at V and 5 bases at J, with 16 bases between. Here the CDR3 DNA reads TGTGCCAGCAGCTCGCTCGCAGGGTGGATAGATACGCAGTATTTT. This encodes CASSSLAGWIDTQYF.